The sample holds a few counts of the clone carrying this T cell receptor beta chain. What it binds is not known. The data belong to a study of T cell repertoires in ileal Crohn's disease. Study conclusions and caveats: Within the first postoperative year, endoscopy came at median around 7 months. Sorted CD8 T cells held more high-frequency clones than CD4. Clonality above 26.8% at surgery always came with endoscopic recurrence.

V dropped 4 bases and J dropped 0 bases, with 13 bases sitting between them. This CDR3 has 16 amino acids. The V gene's germline CDR1 is ENHRY and CDR2 SYGVKD. Time point noted: neoterminal ileum biopsy at postoperative endoscopy, about 6 months after surgery. Five hundred nanograms of biopsy DNA per sample underwent TCRB immunosequencing. Measured with immunoSEQ multiplex PCR; TCRdb has only the in-frame clones, and not every one. This sample yields under 15,000 clones, of which approximately 85% are seen a single time; approximately 10% belongs to the top ten. The source material was ileal tissue. J is TRBJ1-3 and V is TRBV10-3; D remains ambiguous. This clonotype originated in an adult with Crohn's disease. CDR3 loop: CAISGQVTLSGNTIYF. As DNA, the CDR3 is TGTGCCATCAGTGGGCAGGTTACGCTCTCTGGAAACACCATATATTTT.